The 4 T cell receptor beta chains below come from one sample, sequenced in a study of T cell responses to AZD1222 COVID-19 vaccine. Using immunoSEQ multiplex PCR, the repertoire was profiled, and TCRdb retains in-frame clones only, with some absent. The sample has around 84,000 clones, under 95% seen once. Sample: peripheral blood, taken on day 0 of MenACWY control vaccination. These receptor sequences come from an adult in good health.

This clone was seen once. The chain links TRBV5-8 to TRBJ2-1; 12 nucleotides align to TRBD2. V lost 0 bases to trimming and J lost 9 bases; unmatched junction nucleotides: 4. CDR1 and CDR2 from the germline V gene are SGHTS and YDEGEE. The CDR3 is 15 residues long. The CDR3: CASSLGLAGDTEQFF. For the CDR3, the DNA is TGTGCCAGCAGCTTGGGACTAGCGGGAGATACTGAGCAGTTCTTC.

The rearrangement links TRBV6-5 to TRBJ1-2, with 9 bases fitting TRBD1. The CDR3 length is 15 residues. V was pared by 1 base and J by 6 bases, with 6 bases of the junction left unmatched. CDR1 is MNHEY and CDR2 is SVGAGI in the germline V gene. This chain's CDR3 is CASSYWGTGRDGYTF. CDR3 coding DNA: TGTGCCAGCAGTTACTGGGGGACAGGGCGAGATGGCTACACCTTC.

V usage is TRBV7-8 and J usage is TRBJ2-1; D possibly corresponds to TRBD2 (7 bases). The CDR3 is 14 amino acids. The V and J ends lost 0 bases and 8 bases respectively, with 11 bases between them. CDR1 is SGHVS, CDR2 FQNEAQ, per germline. CDR3 in DNA: TGTGCCAGCAGCTTAGCGGGGGGGCCCCATGAGCAGTTCTTC. Its protein is CASSLAGGPHEQFF.

The CDR3 coding sequence is TGTGCCAGCAGTTACACTAGCGGGACCTACGAGCAGTACTTC. This translates into CASSYTSGTYEQYF. The chain has TRBV6-2 or TRBV6-3 and TRBJ2-7; 10 positions match TRBD2. V lost 2 bases, J lost 2 bases, and 0 bases stayed unmatched. The CDR3 length is 14 residues. Germline-derived CDR1 and CDR2 are MNHEY and SVGEGT.